The next 10 T cell receptor beta chains were all read from a single sample in a study of T cells in Graves' hyperthyroidism and ophthalmopathy. Amplified TCR beta CDR3 regions came from RNA transcripts. The primer set for the first-round RT-PCR of the TCR CDR3 was HTBI. TCRdb used MiXCR to reprocess the multiplex PCR reads, holding one entry per CDR3 protein. The sample shows about 360,000 distinct CDR3 sequences, roughly 14% of them seen only once. Sample: blood. The receptors shown here come from a young woman with Graves' hyperthyroidism that later progressed to Graves' ophthalmopathy.

This clonotype showed up many times. The gene calls are TRBV28 and TRBJ2-1; TRBD2 is a possible D gene (6 bases). Germline loops: CDR1 MDHEN, CDR2 SYDVKM. The CDR3 consists of 15 residues. V lost 7 bases and J lost 7, with 20 bases in between. The CDR3 DNA follows: TGTGCCAGCACAGGGTGGCTAGCGCAACGAAATGAGCAGTTCTTC. This encodes CASTGWLAQRNEQFF. Together with reference TRBV28 and TRBJ2-1, the CDR3 gives the full variable domain: DVKVTQSSRYLVKRTGEKVFLECVQDMDHENMFWYRQDPGLGLRLIYFSYDVKMKEKGDIPEGYSVSREKKERFSLILESASTNQTSMYLCASTGWLAQRNEQFFGPGTRLTVL.

The chain combines TRBV5-1 with TRBJ1-5; 7 nucleotides line up with TRBD1. The junction had 10 bases not matched to a gene; V was cut back by 4 bases and J by 6 bases. The CDR3 has 15 amino acids. Germline V gene lookup returns CDR1 SGHRS and CDR2 YFSETQ. CDR3 sequence reads: CASSEGQFLGQPQHF. In nucleotides, the CDR3 is TGCGCCAGCAGCGAGGGACAGTTCTTGGGTCAGCCCCAGCATTTT.

The J gene is TRBJ1-6, the V gene TRBV6-1; 7 bases fit TRBD1. The CDR3 sequence is 14 residues long. The germline V gene encodes CDR1 MNHNS and CDR2 SASEGT. With 6 bases clipped from V and 4 bases from J, the junction kept 3 bases outside the gene matches. The CDR3 coding sequence is TGTGCCAGCAGGAGGGGACAGTATAATTCACCCCTCCACTTT. Translated, it gives CASRRGQYNSPLHF.

This clonotype showed up many times. V gene TRBV11-2 combines with J gene TRBJ2-4, with D uncertain. This CDR3 has 11 amino acids. Looked up from germline, CDR1 is SGHAT and CDR2 is FQNNGV. V gave up 6 bases and J gave up 1 base, with 1 base separating them. The CDR3 coding sequence is TGTGCCAGCAGTGCCAAAAACATTCAGTACTTC. As protein: CASSAKNIQYF. Full variable domain (remainder filled in from reference TRBV11-2 and TRBJ2-4): EAGVAQSPRYKIIEKRQSVAFWCNPISGHATLYWYQQILGQGPKLLIQFQNNGVVDDSQLPKDRFSAERLKGVDSTLKIQPAKLEDSAVYLCASSAKNIQYFGAGTRLSVL.

CDR3: CASSFLTGDGYTF. Here the CDR3 DNA reads TGTGCCAGCAGCTTTCTCACTGGTGATGGCTACACCTTC. This rearrangement joins TRBV5-6 to TRBJ1-2; the D is unclear. The CDR3 length is 13 residues. CDR1 and CDR2 (germline): SGHDT, YYEEEE. The ends were cut back, 2 bases at V and 6 bases at J, with 11 bases in the middle.

This clonotype was seen repeatedly, ten times or more. The DNA of the CDR3 is TGCAGTGCTATGTTAAGTTCCTACAATGAGCAGTTCTTC. It specifies CSAMLSSYNEQFF. This chain connects TRBV20-1 to TRBJ2-1, with D uncertain. The length of the CDR3 is 13 residues. V was cut by 4 bases and J by 1 base, with 8 bases left in between. The germline V gene encodes CDR1 DFQATT and CDR2 SNEGSKA (reference sequence).

This clonotype turned up a few times. The genes are TRBV30 and TRBJ2-3; D call uncertain. This CDR3 has 10 amino acids. Germline CDR1 reads GTSNPN; CDR2 reads SVGIG (reference sequence). Trimming cost V 1 base and J 5 bases, with 1 base left between them. CDR3 nucleotide sequence: TGTGCCTGGAGTGAAGATACGCAGTATTTT. As protein: CAWSEDTQYF.

A few counts support this clonotype. The gene calls are TRBV20-1 and TRBJ2-5, with D unresolved. This CDR3 has 14 amino acids. Trimming cost V 1 base and J 1 base, with 10 bases left between them. Germline CDR1 DFQATT, CDR2 SNEGSKA (reference sequence). The CDR3 loop is CSARAGTSQETQYF. In DNA, the CDR3 is TGCAGTGCTAGAGCTGGAACAAGCCAAGAGACCCAGTACTTC.

Comment on this clonotype: Possible read error: a much larger clone is one base away. V gene TRBV29-1 combines with J gene TRBJ2-3; maybe TRBD1 (6 bases). The length of the CDR3 is 14 residues. Germline V gene lookup returns CDR1 SQVTM and CDR2 ANQGSEA. Trimming left V 8 bases short and J 2 bases short, with 17 bases between. This chain's CDR3 is CSIGRGGTTDTQYF. The CDR3 coding sequence is TGCAGCATTGGTCGAGGGGGTACCACAGATACGCAGTATTTT.

This clonotype showed up many times. The chain recombines TRBV28 with TRBJ1-5, with TRBD1 identical over 10 bases. CDR1 is MDHEN, CDR2 SYDVKM, per germline. Trimming cost V 2 bases and J 9 bases; bases outside gene matches: 7. The CDR3 is 15 amino acids. CDR3 amino acids: CASSLSGQGGGPQHF. CDR3 nucleotide sequence: TGTGCCAGCAGTTTAAGCGGACAGGGGGGTGGGCCCCAGCATTTT.